This TCR beta chain was profiled in a study of shared clonotypes between healthy human individuals. Here immunoSEQ multiplex PCR was the method, and the copy in TCRdb shows in-frame clones only, minus some. Among around 2,000,000 clones listed, approximately 94% were seen once. This CDR3 region has 14 residues. V was trimmed by 5 bases and J by 1 base, leaving 11 bases between them. Germline CDR1 reads MNHEY; CDR2 reads SMNVEV (reference sequence). Naive CD8 isolation took CD45RO-negative cells positively selected for CCR7 and excluded terminally differentiated effector memory CD45RA+ cells. Concerning this clone itself: Antigen: not known.

General observations from the study: When compared with the clonotypes that were shared by all four sorted-subset donors, the non-shared clonotypes turned out to have lower generation probabilities.

The sequence came from a man aged 18 to 30 in good health. Source material: naive CD8+ T cells sorted from blood. The gene calls are TRBV27 and TRBJ2-5; the D gene is possibly TRBD1 (5 bases). In DNA, the CDR3 is TGTGCCAGCAGTACGGTCGACAGCCAAGAGACCCAGTACTTC. It yields the protein CASSTVDSQETQYF.